This record concerns one TCR beta chain sequence. Its antigen is still unknown. This sample was taken from a study of OX40 agonist ivuxolimab in advanced cancers. Findings and caveats of the study: Clonal expansion in partial responders at 0.1-3.0 mg/kg ranked among the lowest.

The CDR3 is 13 residues long. With 5 bases removed from V and 4 bases from J, the gap between germline ends came to 11 bases. Per germline, CDR1 GTSNPN and CDR2 SVGIG (reference sequence). The method was immunoSEQ multiplex PCR; TCRdb's version includes in-frame clones alone and lacks a portion of them. The sample shows 50,000 to 70,000 clones, around 84% of them seen only once. The sequencing here drew on CD4+ or CD8+ T cells sorted from blood, taken in a trial of the OX40 agonist ivuxolimab. This sequence was found in an adult with an advanced solid tumor such as melanoma, head and neck, liver or kidney cancer. This chain connects TRBV30 to TRBJ1-4; D gene unclear. The chain's CDR3 is CAWGEGVNEKLFF. In nucleotides, the CDR3 is TGTGCCTGGGGTGAGGGAGTTAATGAAAAACTGTTTTTT.